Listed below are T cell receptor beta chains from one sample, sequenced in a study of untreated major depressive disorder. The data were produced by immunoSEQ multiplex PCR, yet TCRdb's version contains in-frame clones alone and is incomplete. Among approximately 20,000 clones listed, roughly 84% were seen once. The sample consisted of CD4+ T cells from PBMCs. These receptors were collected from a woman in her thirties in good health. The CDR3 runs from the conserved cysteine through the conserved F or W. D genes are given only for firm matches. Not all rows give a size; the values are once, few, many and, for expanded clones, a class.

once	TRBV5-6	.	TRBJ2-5	TGTGCCAGCAGCTTGTGGGGGGCCCAAGAGACCCAGTACTTC	CASSLWGAQETQYF
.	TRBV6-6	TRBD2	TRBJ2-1	TGTGCCAGCAGTTACACCGGGACTAGCGGGCTCAATGAGCAGTTCTTC	CASSYTGTSGLNEQFF
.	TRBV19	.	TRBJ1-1	TGTGCCAGTAGTCTATCTCGACAGGTTTGGAACACTGAAGCTTTCTTT	CASSLSRQVWNTEAFF
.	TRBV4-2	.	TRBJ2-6	TGTGCCAGCAGCCCCGAAAAGAGTTCTGGGGCCAACGTCCTGACTTTC	CASSPEKSSGANVLTF
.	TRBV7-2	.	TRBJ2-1	TGTGCCAGCAGCCGTGGGGTCACTGAGCAGTTCTTC	CASSRGVTEQFF
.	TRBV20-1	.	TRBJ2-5	TGCAGTGCCTCCCCCAAAGAGACCCAGTACTTC	CSASPKETQYF
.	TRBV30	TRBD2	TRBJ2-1	TGTGCCGGGACTAGCGGTCTATTTGATAGGGGGAATGGGCAGTTCTTC	CAGTSGLFDRGNGQFF
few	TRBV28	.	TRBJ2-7	TGTGCCAGCAGTTTAGCCCGGGACGGGTCCTACGAGCAGTACTTC	CASSLARDGSYEQYF
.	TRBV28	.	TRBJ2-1	TGTGCCGCGCTCCCAGGGGCCCGCTCCTACAATGAGCAGTTCTTC	CAALPGARSYNEQFF
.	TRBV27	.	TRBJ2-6	TGTGCCAGCAGTTTGGGACCCCCCCGAGCCGGGGCCAACGTCCTGACTTTC	CASSLGPPRAGANVLTF
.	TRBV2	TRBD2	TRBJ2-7	TGTGCCAGCCGCTGGGGACTAGCGGGAGGTCGTGAGCAGTACTTC	CASRWGLAGGREQYF